The 17 T cell receptor beta chains reported below all come from one sample, sequenced in a study of identical twins. TCRdb used MiXCR to reprocess the 5' RACE reads, holding one entry per CDR3 protein. The table shows approximately 230,000 distinct CDR3 sequences, with under 8.5% occurring only once. The same data also went into a second study, on T cells expressing NK-cell markers.

Material for sequencing was CD8+ T cells sorted from blood. The receptors stem from a woman younger than 30 in good health.

This clonotype has a handful of counts. Written as DNA, the CDR3 is TGTGCCAGCAGCTTTTCTAGCGGTTGGGCCGAGCAGTACTTC. It specifies CASSFSSGWAEQYF. The chain joins TRBV7-9 to TRBJ2-7, with TRBD2 matching 7 bases. The germline V gene encodes CDR1 SEHNR and CDR2 FQNEAQ (reference sequence). The CDR3 consists of 14 residues. Trimming took 3 bases from V and 6 from J; bases not matched to a gene: 8.

This clonotype was observed a few times. J is TRBJ2-7 and V is TRBV20-1; D is undetermined. Trimming removed 2 bases from V and 0 bases from J, with 17 bases in between. This CDR3 comprises 16 residues. The germline V gene encodes CDR1 DFQATT and CDR2 SNEGSKA (reference sequence). This CDR3 reads CSARKLGGGPSYEQYF. CDR3 nucleotides: TGCAGTGCTAGAAAGTTGGGTGGCGGTCCCTCCTACGAGCAGTACTTC.

This clonotype was observed at least ten times. V gene TRBV7-2 combines with J gene TRBJ2-7; weak D call: TRBD1 (5 bases). The CDR3 loop spans 13 amino acids. V shed 4 bases and J shed 6 bases, with 13 bases lying between them. The germline CDR1 and CDR2 sequences are SGHTA and FQGNSA. The CDR3 DNA is TGTGCCAGCAGCTCAGGGCTGTTTGGCGAGCAGTACTTC. It specifies CASSSGLFGEQYF.

The table lists this clonotype with a few counts. The chain couples TRBV20-1 to TRBJ2-1; 9 bases fit TRBD2. There are 18 residues in the CDR3. Germline CDR1 reads DFQATT; CDR2 reads SNEGSKA (reference sequence). Trimming removed 2 bases from V and 0 bases from J; junction bases left unmatched: 11. The CDR3 loop reads CSARRLAGLQHSYNEQFF. CDR3 in DNA: TGCAGTGCTAGAAGGCTAGCGGGGCTCCAACACTCCTACAATGAGCAGTTCTTC.

This clonotype was observed at least ten times. The V gene is TRBV6-2 or TRBV6-3, the J gene TRBJ2-7; D tentatively reads TRBD1 or TRBD2 (5 bases each). Germline CDR1 is MNHEY and CDR2 is SVGEGT. The CDR3 spans 14 residues. V lost 7 bases and J lost 7, with 20 bases in between. The CDR3 sequence is CASTAGTLLGEQYF. The CDR3 bases are TGTGCCAGCACCGCAGGGACCCTATTGGGGGAGCAGTACTTC.

The rearrangement uses TRBV7-6 and TRBJ2-2, with 9 bases identical to TRBD1. The CDR3 is 16 residues long. V lost 5 bases to trimming and J lost 3 bases; unmatched junction nucleotides: 7. Germline loops: CDR1 SGHVS, CDR2 FNYEAQ. The CDR3, as DNA: TGTGCCAGCAGCCTTACAGGGGGCGCGTACACCGGGGAGCTGTTTTTT. This sequence encodes CASSLTGGAYTGELFF. Supplemented by reference TRBV7-6 and TRBJ2-2, the full variable domain reads GAGVSQSPRYKVTKRGQDVALRCDPISGHVSLYWYRQALGQGPEFLTYFNYEAQQDKSGLPNDRFSAERPEGSISTLTIQRTEQRDSAMYRCASSLTGGAYTGELFFGEGSRLTVL.

In its sample, this clonotype was seen once. The chain combines TRBV19 with TRBJ2-5; a weak D match, TRBD2 (6 bases). Trimming shortened V by 5 bases and J by 2 bases, and 15 bases separated the two germline ends. Per the germline V gene, CDR1 is LNHDA and CDR2 is SQIVND (reference sequence). This CDR3 contains 15 residues. CDR3 nucleotides: TGTGCCAGTAGTGTTTTACCGGGACTTCAAGAGACCCAGTACTTC. This codes for CASSVLPGLQETQYF.

There are many counts of this clonotype. The V and J genes are TRBV12-3 or TRBV12-4 and TRBJ2-5; D gene ambiguous. There are 15 residues in the CDR3. V dropped 5 bases and J dropped 5 bases, with 18 bases sitting between them. CDR3 protein: CASSPTFELSETQYF. As DNA, the CDR3 is TGTGCCAGCAGTCCCACCTTTGAGTTGTCGGAGACCCAGTACTTC.

This clonotype appeared many times. The genes are TRBV20-1 and TRBJ2-1; D is uncertain. Trimming left V 1 base short and J 3 bases short, with 13 bases between. This CDR3 has 15 amino acids. Looked up from germline, CDR1 is DFQATT and CDR2 is SNEGSKA (reference sequence). CDR3 protein: CSARGGVLLYNEQFF. CDR3 DNA sequence: TGCAGTGCTAGAGGAGGAGTCCTCCTCTACAATGAGCAGTTCTTC.

This clonotype came up a few times. The chain links TRBV9 to TRBJ2-1; the D gene is possibly TRBD2 (5 bases). Germline CDR1 SGDLS, CDR2 YYNGEE. V lost 3 bases, J lost 1 base, and 11 bases lay in between. This CDR3 spans 15 amino acids. CDR3 bases: TGTGCCAGCAGCGGTCGGAGCGGATCCTACAATGAGCAGTTCTTC. Encoded protein: CASSGRSGSYNEQFF.

The genes are TRBV6-4 and TRBJ2-1; tentative D call: TRBD2 (6 bases). The CDR3 has 16 residues. Germline assignment: CDR1 MRHNA and CDR2 SNTAGT. The V end lost 7 bases, the J end lost 2 bases, and 18 bases lay between the germline ends. DNA for the CDR3: TGTGCCAGCAATATTCCTGATGCGGGAACCTACAATGAGCAGTTCTTC. Protein product: CASNIPDAGTYNEQFF.

The sample holds a few counts of this clonotype. The V gene is TRBV20-1, the J gene TRBJ2-7, with D tentatively TRBD1 (6 bases). Germline loops: CDR1 DFQATT, CDR2 SNEGSKA (reference sequence). The length of the CDR3 is 15 residues. Trimming stripped 3 bases from V and 5 bases from J, with 20 bases between. CDR3 sequence reads: CSARHGTLRSDEQYF. As DNA, the CDR3 is TGCAGTGCTAGGCACGGGACACTACGAAGCGACGAGCAGTACTTC.

This CDR3 reads CASSHRTGNQPQHF. In nucleotides, the CDR3 is TGTGCCAGTAGCCACCGGACGGGCAATCAGCCCCAGCATTTT. The J gene is TRBJ1-5, the V gene TRBV19, with no clear D. The V gene lost 6 bases and the J gene lost 2 bases, with 11 bases spanning the gap. CDR1 is LNHDA, CDR2 SQIVND, per germline (reference sequence). The CDR3 covers 14 residues.

This clonotype appeared many times. This rearrangement joins TRBV10-2 to TRBJ2-1; perhaps TRBD2 as D (6 bases). The CDR3 spans 11 residues. Germline lookup yields CDR1 WSHSY and CDR2 SAAADI. The V end was cut by 7 bases, the J end by 9 bases, with 10 bases between. CDR3 region: CASTGSGEQFF. The CDR3 coding sequence is TGCGCCAGCACGGGTAGCGGTGAGCAGTTCTTC.

This chain uses TRBV6-1 with TRBJ2-7, with 7 bases aligning to TRBD1. With 6 bases clipped from V and 2 bases from J, the junction kept 10 bases outside the gene matches. The germline V gene has CDR1 MNHNS and CDR2 SASEGT. CDR3 length: 15 amino acids. CDR3 sequence: CASRRPGQRTYEQYF. Here the CDR3 DNA reads TGTGCCAGCAGACGCCCGGGACAGAGAACCTACGAGCAGTACTTC.

This clonotype was counted many times. The chain couples TRBV10-3 to TRBJ2-2, with 7 nucleotides matching TRBD2. The J segment lost 11 bases and the V segment lost 7 bases, leaving 7 bases of the junction unmatched. The CDR3 runs to 12 residues. Germline V gene sequence: CDR1 ENHRY, CDR2 SYGVKD. CDR3 sequence (DNA): TGTGCCATCAAAGTCCCGGGGGGAGAGCTGTTTTTT. This encodes CAIKVPGGELFF.

This clonotype was detected a few times. The V gene is TRBV11-2, the J gene TRBJ2-5; D possibly corresponds to TRBD2 (5 bases). The length of the CDR3 is 15 residues. Trimming removed 1 base from V and 2 bases from J, with 11 bases in between. Germline V gives CDR1 SGHAT, CDR2 FQNNGV. In nucleotides, the CDR3 is TGTGCCAGCAGCTTAGTGTACGGGAATCAAGAGACCCAGTACTTC. This codes for CASSLVYGNQETQYF.